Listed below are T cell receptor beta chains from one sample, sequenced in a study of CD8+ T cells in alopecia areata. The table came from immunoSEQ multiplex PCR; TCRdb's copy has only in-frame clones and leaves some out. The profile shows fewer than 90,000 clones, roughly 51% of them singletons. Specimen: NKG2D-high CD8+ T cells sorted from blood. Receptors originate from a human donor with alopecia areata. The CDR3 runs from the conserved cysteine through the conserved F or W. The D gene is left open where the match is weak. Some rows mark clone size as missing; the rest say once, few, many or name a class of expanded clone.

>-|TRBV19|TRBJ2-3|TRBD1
TGTGCCAGTAGTGAAGTGGGGACAGGGTGGACAGATACGCAGTATTTT
CASSEVGTGWTDTQYF
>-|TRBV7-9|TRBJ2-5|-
TGTGCCAGCAGCCCACCGGCCCTCGGCAGCCAAGAGACCCAGTACTTC
CASSPPALGSQETQYF
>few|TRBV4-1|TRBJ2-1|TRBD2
TGCGCCAGCAGCCCCGGGACTATCCACGAGCAGTTCTTC
CASSPGTIHEQFF
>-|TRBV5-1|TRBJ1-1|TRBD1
TGCGCCAGCAGCTTATACCAGGGGGACACTGAAGCTTTCTTT
CASSLYQGDTEAFF
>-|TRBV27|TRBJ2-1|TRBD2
TGTGCCAGCAGTCCGGGACTAGCGGGGCCCAATGAGCAGTTCTTC
CASSPGLAGPNEQFF
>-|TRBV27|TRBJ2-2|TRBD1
TGTGCCAGCAGTTTGGACAGGGATTTCACCGGGGAGCTGTTTTTT
CASSLDRDFTGELFF
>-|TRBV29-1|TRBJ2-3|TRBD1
TGCAGCGTTGGAGGGACAGAAAACACAGATACGCAGTATTTT
CSVGGTENTDTQYF
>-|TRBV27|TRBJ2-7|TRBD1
TGTGCCAGCAGTCCGACAGGGGAGAACGAGCAGTACTTC
CASSPTGENEQYF
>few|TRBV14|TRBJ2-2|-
TGTGCCAGCAGCCACGTGGGGAACGGGGAGCTGTTTTTT
CASSHVGNGELFF
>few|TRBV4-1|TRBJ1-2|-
TGCGCCAGCAGCCAGGGGCGGGGGGTCAGCTATGGCTACACCTTC
CASSQGRGVSYGYTF
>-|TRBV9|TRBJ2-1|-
TGTGCCAGCAGCGTCGCGATCGGGGGAATGGATGAGCAGTTCTTC
CASSVAIGGMDEQFF
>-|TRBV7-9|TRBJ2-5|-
TGTGCCAGCAGCCCATTGTACCAAGAGACCCAGTACTTC
CASSPLYQETQYF
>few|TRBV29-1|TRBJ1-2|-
TGCAGCGTTCTGGACCCACTAGGCGATGGCTACACCTTC
CSVLDPLGDGYTF
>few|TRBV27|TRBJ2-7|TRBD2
TGTGCCAGCAGTCCCACCACGGGACTAGCCGACGAGCAGTACTTC
CASSPTTGLADEQYF
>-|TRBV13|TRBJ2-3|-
TGTGCCAGCAGCTTTTCCTACACAGATACGCAGTATTTT
CASSFSYTDTQYF
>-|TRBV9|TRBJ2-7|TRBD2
TGTGCCAGCAGCGCCGGGACTACAGACTACGAGCAGTACTTC
CASSAGTTDYEQYF
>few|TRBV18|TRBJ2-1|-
TGTGCCAGCTCTTCCGCTGGGCTGGGCTACAATGAGCAGTTCTTC
CASSSAGLGYNEQFF
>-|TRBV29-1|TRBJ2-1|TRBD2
TGCAGCGTTGCAGGACTAGCGGGAGGTCGGGGGGATGAGCAGTTCTTC
CSVAGLAGGRGDEQFF
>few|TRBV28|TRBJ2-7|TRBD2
TGTGCCAGCAGTTTAGCGGGGGGGCGATACGAGCAGTACTTC
CASSLAGGRYEQYF
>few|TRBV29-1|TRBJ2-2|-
TGCAGCGTGACAGGGAACACCGGGGAGCTGTTTTTT
CSVTGNTGELFF
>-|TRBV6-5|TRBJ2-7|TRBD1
TGTGCCAGCGCCCCCGGGACAGATACCTACGAGCAGTACTTC
CASAPGTDTYEQYF
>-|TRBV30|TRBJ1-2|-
TGTGCCTGGAACTATTTCTATGATGGCTACACCTTC
CAWNYFYDGYTF